The clone carrying this T cell receptor beta chain has at least ten counts. CDR1 MNHEY and CDR2 SVGAGI come from the germline V gene. Trimming took off 6 bases at V and 4 bases at J, with 17 bases between the two ends. The length of the CDR3 is 15 residues. MiXCR, applied by TCRdb to the RACE reads, yields one record per CDR3 protein. This table has 240,000 or so distinct CDR3 sequences, 7.5% to 9% appearing once. The source of the sample is a study of human T cells and chemical hapten exposure. Regarding time point: pre-sensitization, week 0. Documented treatment: therapeutic diphenylcyclopropenone sensitization with weekly scalp DPC.

Sequencing was performed on whole blood, taken in connection with sensitization to the hapten diphenylcyclopropenone (DPC). The sequence derives from a woman in her thirties or forties with alopecia areata. Some clones in this sample may be carry-over from other donors' samples. The chain combines TRBV6-5 with TRBJ2-3, with D perhaps matching TRBD1 (7 bases). CDR3 nucleotides: TGTGCCAGCAGGCCCGGAGGGGGCGCGCCAGATACGCAGTATTTT. Its translation is CASRPGGGAPDTQYF.